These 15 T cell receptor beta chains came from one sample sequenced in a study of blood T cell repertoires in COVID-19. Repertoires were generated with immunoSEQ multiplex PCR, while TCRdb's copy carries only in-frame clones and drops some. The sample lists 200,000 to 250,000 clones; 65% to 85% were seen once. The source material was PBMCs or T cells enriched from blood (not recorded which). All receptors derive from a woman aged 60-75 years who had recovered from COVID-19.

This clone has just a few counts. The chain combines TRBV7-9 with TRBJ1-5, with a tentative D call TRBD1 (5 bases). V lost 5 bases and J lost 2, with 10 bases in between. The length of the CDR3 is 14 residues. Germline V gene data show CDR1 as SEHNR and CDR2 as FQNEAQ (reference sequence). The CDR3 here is CASSPAGGNQPQHF. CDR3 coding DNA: TGTGCCAGCAGCCCCGCGGGGGGCAATCAGCCCCAGCATTTT.

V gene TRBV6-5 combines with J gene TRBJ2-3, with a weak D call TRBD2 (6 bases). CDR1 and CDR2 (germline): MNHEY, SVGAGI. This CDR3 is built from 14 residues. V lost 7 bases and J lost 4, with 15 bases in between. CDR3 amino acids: CASIATGVPDTQYF. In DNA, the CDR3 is TGTGCCAGCATTGCTACGGGAGTCCCAGATACGCAGTATTTT.

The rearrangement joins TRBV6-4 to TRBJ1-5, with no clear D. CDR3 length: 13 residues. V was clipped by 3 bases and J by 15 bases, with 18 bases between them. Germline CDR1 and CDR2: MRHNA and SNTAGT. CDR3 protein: CASSEKGGQKSHF. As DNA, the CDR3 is TGTGCCAGCAGTGAAAAGGGAGGTCAGAAGTCGCATTTT.

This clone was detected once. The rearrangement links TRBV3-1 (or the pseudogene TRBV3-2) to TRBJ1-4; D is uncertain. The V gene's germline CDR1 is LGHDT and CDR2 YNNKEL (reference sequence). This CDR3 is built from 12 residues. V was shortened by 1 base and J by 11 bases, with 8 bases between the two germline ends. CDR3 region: CASSQVDGKLFF. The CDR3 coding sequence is TGTGCCAGCAGCCAAGTTGACGGGAAACTGTTTTTT.

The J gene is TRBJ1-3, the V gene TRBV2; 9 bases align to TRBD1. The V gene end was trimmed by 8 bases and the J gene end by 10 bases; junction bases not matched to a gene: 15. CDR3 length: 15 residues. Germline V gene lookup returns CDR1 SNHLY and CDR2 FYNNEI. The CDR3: CASGGENRGRLTIYF. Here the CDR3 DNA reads TGTGCCAGCGGTGGGGAAAACAGGGGGCGCCTGACCATATATTTT.

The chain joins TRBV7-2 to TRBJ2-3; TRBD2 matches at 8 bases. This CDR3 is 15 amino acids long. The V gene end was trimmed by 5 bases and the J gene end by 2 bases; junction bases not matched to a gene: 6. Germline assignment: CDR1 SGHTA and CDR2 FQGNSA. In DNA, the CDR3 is TGTGCCAGCAGCACAACACTAGCGGCCACAGATACGCAGTATTTT. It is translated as CASSTTLAATDTQYF. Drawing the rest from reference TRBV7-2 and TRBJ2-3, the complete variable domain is GAGVSQSPSNKVTEKGKDVELRCDPISGHTALYWYRQSLGQGLEFLIYFQGNSAPDKSGLPSDRFSAERTGGSVSTLTIQRTQQEDSAVYLCASSTTLAATDTQYFGPGTRLTVL.

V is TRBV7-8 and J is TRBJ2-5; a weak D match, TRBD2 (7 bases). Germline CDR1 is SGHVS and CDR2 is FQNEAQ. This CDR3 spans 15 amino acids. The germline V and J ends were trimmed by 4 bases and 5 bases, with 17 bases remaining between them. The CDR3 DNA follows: TGTGCCAGCAGCTCATCTTATCGGGGGGCCGAGACCCAGTACTTC. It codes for CASSSSYRGAETQYF.

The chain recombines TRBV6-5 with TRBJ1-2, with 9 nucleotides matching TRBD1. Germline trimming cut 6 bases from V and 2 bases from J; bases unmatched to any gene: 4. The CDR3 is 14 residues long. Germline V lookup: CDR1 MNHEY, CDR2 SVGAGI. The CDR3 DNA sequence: TGTGCCAGCAGAGATACAGGGGGCAACTATGGCTACACCTTC. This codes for CASRDTGGNYGYTF.

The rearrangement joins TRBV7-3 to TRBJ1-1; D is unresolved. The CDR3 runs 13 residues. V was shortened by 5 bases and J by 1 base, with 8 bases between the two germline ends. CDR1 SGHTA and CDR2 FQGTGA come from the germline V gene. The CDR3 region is CASSRRRNTEAFF. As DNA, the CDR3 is TGTGCCAGCAGCCGACGGAGGAACACTGAAGCTTTCTTT.

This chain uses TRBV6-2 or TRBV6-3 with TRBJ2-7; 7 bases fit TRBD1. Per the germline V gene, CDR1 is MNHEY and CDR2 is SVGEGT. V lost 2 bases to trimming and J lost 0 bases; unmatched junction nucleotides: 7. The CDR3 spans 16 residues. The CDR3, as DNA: TGTGCCAGCAGTTACGCGGGCAGGGGGAGCTCCTACGAGCAGTACTTC. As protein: CASSYAGRGSSYEQYF.

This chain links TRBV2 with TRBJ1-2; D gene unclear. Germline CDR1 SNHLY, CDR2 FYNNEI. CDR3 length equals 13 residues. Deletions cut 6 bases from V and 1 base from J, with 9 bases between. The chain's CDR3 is CASRSEGNYGYTF. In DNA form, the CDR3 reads TGTGCCAGCAGGAGCGAGGGTAACTATGGCTACACCTTC. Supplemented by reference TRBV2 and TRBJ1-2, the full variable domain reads EPEVTQTPSHQVTQMGQEVILRCVPISNHLYFYWYRQILGQKVEFLVSFYNNEISEKSEIFDDQFSVERPDGSNFTLKIRSTKLEDSAMYFCASRSEGNYGYTFGSGTRLTVV.

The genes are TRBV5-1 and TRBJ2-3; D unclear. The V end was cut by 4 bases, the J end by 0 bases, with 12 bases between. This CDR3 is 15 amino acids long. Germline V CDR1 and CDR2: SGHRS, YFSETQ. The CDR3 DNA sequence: TGCGCCAGCAGCCTAGACCCCAGTAGCACAGATACGCAGTATTTT. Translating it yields CASSLDPSSTDTQYF.

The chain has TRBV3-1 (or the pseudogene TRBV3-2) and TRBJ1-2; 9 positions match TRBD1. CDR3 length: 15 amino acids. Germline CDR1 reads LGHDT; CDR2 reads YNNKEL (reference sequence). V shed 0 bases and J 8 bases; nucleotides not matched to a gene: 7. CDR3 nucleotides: TGTGCCAGCAGCCAAGATTGGGACAGGGCAGGCGGCTACACCTTC. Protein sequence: CASSQDWDRAGGYTF.

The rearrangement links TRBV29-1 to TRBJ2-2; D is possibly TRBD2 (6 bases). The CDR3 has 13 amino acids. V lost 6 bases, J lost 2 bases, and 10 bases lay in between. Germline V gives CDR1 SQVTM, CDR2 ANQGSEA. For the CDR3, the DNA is TGCAGCGTGGAGGGACTTAACACCGGGGAGCTGTTTTTT. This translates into CSVEGLNTGELFF.

CDR3 coding DNA: TGCAGCGTGCGCAGGATCTTTAACACTGAAGCTTTCTTT. Translation gives CSVRRIFNTEAFF. This chain uses TRBV29-1 with TRBJ1-1; no firm D call. Germline V gene lookup returns CDR1 SQVTM and CDR2 ANQGSEA. The CDR3 covers 13 residues. V was clipped by 6 bases and J by 2 bases, with 13 bases between them.